One sample yielded the 19 T cell receptor beta chains listed below, sequenced in a study of cytomegalovirus exposure and HLA in healthy donors. Assay: immunoSEQ multiplex PCR; the TCRdb copy retains only in-frame clones and omits some. The data show around 150,000 clones, approximately 93% seen once. The sample taken for sequencing was PBMCs. Source of these receptors: a man in his late teens or twenties in good health and CMV-seronegative.

The sample holds one count of this clone. The chain links TRBV10-3 to TRBJ1-6; 9 bases map to TRBD1. The germline V gene encodes CDR1 ENHRY and CDR2 SYGVKD. The CDR3 length is 16 residues. V lost 7 bases to trimming and J lost 8 bases; unmatched junction nucleotides: 12. The CDR3 DNA follows: TGTGCCATCAAATCGGGACAGGGAGGTGGTTATTCACCCCTCCACTTT. Protein product: CAIKSGQGGGYSPLHF.

This clone was seen a single time. This rearrangement joins TRBV27 to TRBJ2-5; no definite D call. This CDR3 is 13 amino acids long. V lost 4 bases and J lost 5, with 11 bases in between. Germline V gives CDR1 MNHEY, CDR2 SMNVEV (reference sequence). CDR3 sequence (DNA): TGTGCCAGCAGTTCAAGAGTCCGGGAGACCCAGTACTTC. It codes for CASSSRVRETQYF.

The V call is TRBV11-2, the J call TRBJ1-1; TRBD1 matches 8 bases. The germline V gene has CDR1 SGHAT and CDR2 FQNNGV. The length of the CDR3 is 14 residues. Losses at the gene ends were 3 bases for V and 5 bases for J; bases not matched to a gene: 5. The CDR3 DNA sequence: TGTGCCAGCAGCTTGACAGGGGCAGGGACTGAAGCTTTCTTT. Its protein is CASSLTGAGTEAFF.

This chain joins TRBV5-1 and TRBJ2-1; 7 nucleotides match TRBD2. This CDR3 has 15 amino acids. Trimming removed 0 bases from V and 8 bases from J; junction bases left unmatched: 8. Per germline, CDR1 SGHRS and CDR2 YFSETQ. Here the CDR3 DNA reads TGCGCCAGCAGCTTGGGGGCGGGACTAAAATATGAGCAGTTCTTC. Translated: CASSLGAGLKYEQFF.

This chain uses TRBV18 with TRBJ1-1; TRBD1 matches 7 bases. Looked up from germline, CDR1 is KGHSH and CDR2 is LQKENI. V trimming: 0 bases; J trimming: 0 bases; junction bases outside the gene matches: 4. This CDR3 contains 16 residues. The CDR3 region has the DNA TGTGCCAGCTCACCACCGTCAGGGGGTATGAACACTGAAGCTTTCTTT. Residues: CASSPPSGGMNTEAFF.

This sequence joins TRBV19 and TRBJ1-1; TRBD1 aligns across 9 bases. With 6 bases clipped from V and 4 bases from J, the junction kept 6 bases outside the gene matches. In germline, CDR1 is LNHDA, CDR2 SQIVND (reference sequence). The CDR3 has 14 residues. The CDR3 region has the DNA TGTGCCAGTAGCCAGGGGACAGGGAGCACTGAAGCTTTCTTT. The encoded protein is CASSQGTGSTEAFF.

The gene calls are TRBV7-2 and TRBJ1-2; no firm D call. This CDR3 is built from 15 residues. In germline, CDR1 is SGHTA, CDR2 FQGNSA. Trimming took off 1 base at V and 5 bases at J, with 14 bases between the two ends. CDR3 protein: CASSLVRDVRYGYTF. The CDR3 DNA sequence: TGTGCCAGCAGCTTAGTGCGGGATGTTAGGTATGGCTACACCTTC.

This chain connects TRBV9 to TRBJ2-1; D might be TRBD2 (6 bases). Deletions cut 5 bases from V and 9 bases from J, with 15 bases between. Germline assignment: CDR1 SGDLS and CDR2 YYNGEE. The CDR3 totals 13 residues. The CDR3 region has the DNA TGTGCCAGCAGTACCCTGGGGGGTCCTGAGCAGTTCTTC. Translated, it gives CASSTLGGPEQFF.

The J gene is TRBJ1-3, the V gene TRBV6-5, with D uncertain. CDR1 and CDR2 (germline): MNHEY, SVGAGI. V lost 7 bases and J 0 bases, leaving 13 bases between the germline ends. The CDR3 covers 15 residues. As DNA, the CDR3 is TGTGCCAGCAAGGTGGGCAGCTACTCTGGAAACACCATATATTTT. Protein sequence: CASKVGSYSGNTIYF.

This chain connects TRBV6-1 to TRBJ2-1, with a weak D call TRBD2 (5 bases). This CDR3 contains 15 residues. From germline, CDR1 is MNHNS and CDR2 SASEGT. The V and J ends lost 1 base and 0 bases respectively, with 7 bases between them. CDR3 sequence: CASSEVGGSYNEQFF. In nucleotides, the CDR3 is TGTGCCAGCAGTGAAGTAGGAGGCTCCTACAATGAGCAGTTCTTC.

The chain couples TRBV7-8 to TRBJ2-5; D may be TRBD2 (5 bases). Germline loops: CDR1 SGHVS, CDR2 FQNEAQ. Trimming left V 5 bases short and J 2 bases short, with 9 bases between. The CDR3 spans 13 residues. As DNA, the CDR3 is TGTGCCAGCAGCCCGACTACGCAAGAGACCCAGTACTTC. Protein sequence: CASSPTTQETQYF.

The CDR3 region is CASSPTGLNTDTQYF. CDR3 sequence (DNA): TGTGCCAGCAGCCCCACGGGACTTAACACAGATACGCAGTATTTT. V gene TRBV9 combines with J gene TRBJ2-3; weak D call: TRBD2 (6 bases). The V and J ends lost 4 bases and 2 bases respectively, with 14 bases between them. Germline CDR1 and CDR2: SGDLS and YYNGEE. CDR3 length equals 15 residues.

This chain joins TRBV18 and TRBJ1-5; D is unresolved. Per germline, CDR1 KGHSH and CDR2 LQKENI. V was cut by 1 base and J by 4 bases, with 8 bases left in between. The CDR3 runs 14 residues. CDR3 DNA: TGTGCCAGCTCACCACGTCGGAGGAATCAGCCCCAGCATTTT. Amino acids: CASSPRRRNQPQHF.

This chain links TRBV6-1 with TRBJ1-6, with a weak D call TRBD1 (6 bases). Germline V CDR1 and CDR2: MNHNS, SASEGT. The CDR3 loop spans 14 amino acids. The V gene lost 2 bases and the J gene lost 5 bases, with 7 bases spanning the gap. This CDR3 is CASSENRDNSPLHF. CDR3 coding DNA: TGTGCCAGCAGTGAAAACAGGGATAATTCACCCCTCCACTTT.

The chain couples TRBV9 to TRBJ2-7; 9 positions match TRBD1. The CDR3 consists of 15 residues. Trimming removed 4 bases from V and 2 bases from J; junction bases left unmatched: 7. Germline lookup yields CDR1 SGDLS and CDR2 YYNGEE. This chain's CDR3 is CASSPATGGPYEQYF. CDR3 in DNA: TGTGCCAGCAGCCCGGCTACAGGGGGCCCCTACGAGCAGTACTTC.

Concerning this clone itself: One end of the junction does not line up with germline, which may come from a read error. V and J are TRBV27 and TRBJ2-4; D ambiguous. Germline lookup yields CDR1 MNHEY and CDR2 SMNVEV (reference sequence). This CDR3 comprises 15 residues. CDR3 region: CASSLSVRVKNIQYF. In nucleotides, the CDR3 is TGTGCCAGCAGTCTATCAGTCCGGGTCAAAAACATTCAGTACTTC.

The chain has TRBV19 and TRBJ2-2; 10 positions match TRBD1. This CDR3 spans 17 amino acids. Germline lookup yields CDR1 LNHDA and CDR2 SQIVND (reference sequence). V trimming: 4 bases; J trimming: 5 bases; junction bases outside the gene matches: 10. The CDR3 DNA is TGTGCCAGTAGTACAGCACCGGGACAGGGGAGGACCGGGGAGCTGTTTTTT. Protein: CASSTAPGQGRTGELFF.

J is TRBJ1-5 and V is TRBV7-8; a possible D gene is TRBD1 (6 bases). The CDR3 runs to 15 residues. CDR1 is SGHVS, CDR2 FQNEAQ, per germline. V dropped 5 bases and J dropped 8 bases, with 19 bases sitting between them. The CDR3 spells CASSPPTGWKEPQHF. The DNA for the CDR3 is TGTGCCAGCAGCCCGCCTACAGGGTGGAAGGAGCCCCAGCATTTT.

This clone was seen once. CDR3 sequence reads: CAISITGKESSYNEQFF. The CDR3 DNA reads as TGTGCCATCAGTATAACAGGGAAGGAGAGCTCCTACAATGAGCAGTTCTTC. This chain links TRBV10-3 with TRBJ2-1; D perhaps matches TRBD1 (6 bases). This CDR3 spans 17 amino acids. CDR1 is ENHRY and CDR2 is SYGVKD in the germline V gene. V dropped 5 bases and J dropped 0 bases, with 17 bases sitting between them.